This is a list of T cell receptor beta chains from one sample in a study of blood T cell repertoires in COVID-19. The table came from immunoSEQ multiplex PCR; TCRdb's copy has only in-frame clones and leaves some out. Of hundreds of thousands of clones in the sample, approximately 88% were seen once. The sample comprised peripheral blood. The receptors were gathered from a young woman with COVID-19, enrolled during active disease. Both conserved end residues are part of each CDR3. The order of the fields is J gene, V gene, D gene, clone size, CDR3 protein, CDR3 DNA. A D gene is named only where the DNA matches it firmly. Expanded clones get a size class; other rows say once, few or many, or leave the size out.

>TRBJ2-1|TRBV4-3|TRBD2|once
CASSQDLSGAAYNEQFF
TGCGCCAGCAGCCAAGATCTGAGCGGGGCTGCCTACAATGAGCAGTTCTTC
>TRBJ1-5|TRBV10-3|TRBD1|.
CAIRGQGNQPQHF
TGTGCCATCAGGGGACAGGGAAATCAGCCCCAGCATTTT
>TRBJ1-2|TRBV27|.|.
CASSFSGQSYGYTF
TGTGCCAGCAGTTTCTCAGGACAGAGCTATGGCTACACCTTC
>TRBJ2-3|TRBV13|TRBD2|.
CASSLVTSGGAGTDTQYF
TGTGCCAGCAGCTTAGTCACTAGCGGGGGGGCCGGCACAGATACGCAGTATTTT
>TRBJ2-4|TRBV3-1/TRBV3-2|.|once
CASSQGRGRRNIQYF
TGTGCCAGCAGCCAAGGCAGGGGCCGGAGAAACATTCAGTACTTC
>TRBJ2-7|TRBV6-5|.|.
CASSYRSGSYEQYF
TGTGCCAGCAGTTACCGTTCAGGCTCCTACGAGCAGTACTTC
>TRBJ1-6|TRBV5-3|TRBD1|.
CARSDRDRAISPLHF
TGTGCCAGAAGTGACCGGGACAGGGCTATATCACCCCTCCACTTT
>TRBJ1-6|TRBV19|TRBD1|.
CASSSTGGYNSPLHF
TGTGCCAGTAGTTCGACAGGGGGATATAATTCACCCCTCCACTTT
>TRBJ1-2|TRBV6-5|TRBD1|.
CASSTTGSGYTF
TGTGCCAGCAGTACGACAGGGAGTGGCTACACCTTC
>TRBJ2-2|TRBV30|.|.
CAWRWQGSGELFF
TGTGCCTGGAGGTGGCAGGGTTCCGGGGAGCTGTTTTTT
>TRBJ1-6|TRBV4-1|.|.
CASSQDVGGYNSPLHF
TGCGCCAGCAGCCAAGATGTGGGAGGCTATAATTCACCCCTCCACTTT
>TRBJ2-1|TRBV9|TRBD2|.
CASSVRLAGGDEQFF
TGTGCCAGCAGCGTCCGTCTCGCGGGAGGTGATGAGCAGTTCTTC
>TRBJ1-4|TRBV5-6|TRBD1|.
CASSPMDRGVHGNEKLFF
TGTGCCAGCAGCCCAATGGACAGGGGCGTGCATGGTAATGAAAAACTGTTTTTT
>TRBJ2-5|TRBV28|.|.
CASSGVSLEETQYF
TGTGCCAGCAGTGGAGTGAGTTTAGAAGAGACCCAGTACTTC
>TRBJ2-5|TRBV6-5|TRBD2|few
CASTPRTSLGETQYF
TGTGCCAGCACTCCCCGGACTAGCTTGGGGGAGACCCAGTACTTC
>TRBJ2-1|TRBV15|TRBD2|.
CATSRSGTSGRNYNEQFF
TGTGCCACCAGCAGATCTGGGACTAGCGGGAGAAACTACAATGAGCAGTTCTTC
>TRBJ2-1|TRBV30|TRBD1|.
CAWSTPGQGWHEQFF
TGTGCCTGGAGTACCCCGGGACAGGGGTGGCATGAGCAGTTCTTC
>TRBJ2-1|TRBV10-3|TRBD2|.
CAIALAGGPRTYNEQFF
TGTGCCATCGCGCTTGCGGGGGGGCCCAGGACGTACAATGAGCAGTTCTTC
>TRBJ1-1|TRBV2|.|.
CASSEWDGPMGTYQMYTEAFF
TGTGCCAGCAGTGAATGGGACGGGCCCATGGGGACTTATCAAATGTACACTGAAGCTTTCTTT
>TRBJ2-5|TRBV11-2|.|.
CASSSDSVETQYF
TGTGCCAGCAGCTCAGATAGCGTGGAGACCCAGTACTTC
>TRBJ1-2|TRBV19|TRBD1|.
CASSGYSPGQGFGYTF
TGTGCCAGTAGTGGCTATTCACCGGGACAGGGATTTGGCTACACCTTC
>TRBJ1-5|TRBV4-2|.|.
CASSQEGLGGRNQPQHF
TGTGCCAGCAGCCAAGAAGGGCTGGGAGGGCGCAATCAGCCCCAGCATTTT
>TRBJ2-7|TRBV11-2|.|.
CASSSNSYEQYF
TGTGCCAGCAGCTCTAATTCCTACGAGCAGTACTTC
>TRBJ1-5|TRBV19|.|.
CASSILSSIMSGQPQHF
TGTGCCAGTAGTATTTTGTCAAGTATTATGTCAGGTCAGCCCCAGCATTTT
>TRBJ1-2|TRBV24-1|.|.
CATSDFRYGYTF
TGTGCCACCAGTGATTTCCGCTATGGCTACACCTTC
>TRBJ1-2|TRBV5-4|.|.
CASSSLPGGYTF
TGTGCCAGCAGCTCTCTCCCAGGCGGCTACACCTTC
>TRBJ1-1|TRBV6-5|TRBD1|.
CASRDRERNTEAFF
TGTGCCAGCAGGGACAGGGAAAGGAACACTGAAGCTTTCTTT
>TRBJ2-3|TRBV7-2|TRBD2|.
CASSLALAGGRDTQYF
TGTGCCAGCAGCTTAGCGCTAGCGGGAGGGAGGGATACGCAGTATTTT
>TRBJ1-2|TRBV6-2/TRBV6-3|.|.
CASSYAHLTGKGYTF
TGTGCCAGCAGTTACGCCCACCTCACAGGGAAGGGCTACACCTTC
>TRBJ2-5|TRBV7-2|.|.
CASSLAAGQETQYF
TGTGCCAGCAGCTTAGCGGCAGGGCAAGAGACCCAGTACTTC
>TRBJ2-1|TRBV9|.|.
CASSDRASSSYNEQFF
TGTGCCAGCAGCGACCGCGCTAGCTCCTCCTACAATGAGCAGTTCTTC
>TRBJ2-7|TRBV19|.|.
CASGRGDYEQYF
TGTGCCAGTGGCAGGGGAGACTACGAGCAGTACTTC
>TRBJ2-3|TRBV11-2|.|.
CASSLDPSGGIDTQYF
TGTGCCAGCAGCTTAGATCCTTCGGGGGGCATAGATACGCAGTATTTT
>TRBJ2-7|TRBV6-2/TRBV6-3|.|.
CASSSRQPDTYEQYF
TGTGCCAGCAGTTCTCGACAGCCAGATACCTACGAGCAGTACTTC
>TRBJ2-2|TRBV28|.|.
CASSSPVYLGITGELFF
TGTGCCAGCAGTTCCCCGGTGTACCTCGGGATCACCGGGGAGCTGTTTTTT
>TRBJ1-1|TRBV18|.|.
CASSPGGARGEAFF
TGTGCCAGCTCACCAGGGGGGGCCCGGGGTGAAGCTTTCTTT
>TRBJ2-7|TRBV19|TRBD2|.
CASSAAGGTYEQYF
TGTGCCAGTAGTGCGGCGGGGGGAACCTACGAGCAGTACTTC
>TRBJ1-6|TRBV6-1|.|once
CASSEEGRNSPLHF
TGTGCCAGCAGTGAAGAGGGGCGAAATTCACCCCTCCACTTT
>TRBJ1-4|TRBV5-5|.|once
CASSFSQDSEKLFF
TGTGCCAGCAGCTTTTCACAGGATTCTGAAAAACTGTTTTTT
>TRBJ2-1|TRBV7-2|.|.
CASSSLLGGTSSYNEQFF
TGTGCCAGCAGCTCCCTCTTGGGCGGGACGAGCTCCTACAATGAGCAGTTCTTC
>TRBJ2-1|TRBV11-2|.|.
CASSFALSSYNEQFF
TGTGCCAGCAGCTTCGCATTGAGCTCCTACAATGAGCAGTTCTTC
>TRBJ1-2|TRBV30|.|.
CAWSGQGYGYTF
TGTGCCTGGAGTGGTCAGGGCTATGGCTACACCTTC
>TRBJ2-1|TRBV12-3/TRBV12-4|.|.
CASSLSGNEQFF
TGTGCCAGCAGTTTAAGCGGAAATGAGCAGTTCTTC
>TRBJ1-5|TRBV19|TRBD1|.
CASSMDRDLNQPQHF
TGTGCCAGTAGTATGGACAGGGACCTAAATCAGCCCCAGCATTTT